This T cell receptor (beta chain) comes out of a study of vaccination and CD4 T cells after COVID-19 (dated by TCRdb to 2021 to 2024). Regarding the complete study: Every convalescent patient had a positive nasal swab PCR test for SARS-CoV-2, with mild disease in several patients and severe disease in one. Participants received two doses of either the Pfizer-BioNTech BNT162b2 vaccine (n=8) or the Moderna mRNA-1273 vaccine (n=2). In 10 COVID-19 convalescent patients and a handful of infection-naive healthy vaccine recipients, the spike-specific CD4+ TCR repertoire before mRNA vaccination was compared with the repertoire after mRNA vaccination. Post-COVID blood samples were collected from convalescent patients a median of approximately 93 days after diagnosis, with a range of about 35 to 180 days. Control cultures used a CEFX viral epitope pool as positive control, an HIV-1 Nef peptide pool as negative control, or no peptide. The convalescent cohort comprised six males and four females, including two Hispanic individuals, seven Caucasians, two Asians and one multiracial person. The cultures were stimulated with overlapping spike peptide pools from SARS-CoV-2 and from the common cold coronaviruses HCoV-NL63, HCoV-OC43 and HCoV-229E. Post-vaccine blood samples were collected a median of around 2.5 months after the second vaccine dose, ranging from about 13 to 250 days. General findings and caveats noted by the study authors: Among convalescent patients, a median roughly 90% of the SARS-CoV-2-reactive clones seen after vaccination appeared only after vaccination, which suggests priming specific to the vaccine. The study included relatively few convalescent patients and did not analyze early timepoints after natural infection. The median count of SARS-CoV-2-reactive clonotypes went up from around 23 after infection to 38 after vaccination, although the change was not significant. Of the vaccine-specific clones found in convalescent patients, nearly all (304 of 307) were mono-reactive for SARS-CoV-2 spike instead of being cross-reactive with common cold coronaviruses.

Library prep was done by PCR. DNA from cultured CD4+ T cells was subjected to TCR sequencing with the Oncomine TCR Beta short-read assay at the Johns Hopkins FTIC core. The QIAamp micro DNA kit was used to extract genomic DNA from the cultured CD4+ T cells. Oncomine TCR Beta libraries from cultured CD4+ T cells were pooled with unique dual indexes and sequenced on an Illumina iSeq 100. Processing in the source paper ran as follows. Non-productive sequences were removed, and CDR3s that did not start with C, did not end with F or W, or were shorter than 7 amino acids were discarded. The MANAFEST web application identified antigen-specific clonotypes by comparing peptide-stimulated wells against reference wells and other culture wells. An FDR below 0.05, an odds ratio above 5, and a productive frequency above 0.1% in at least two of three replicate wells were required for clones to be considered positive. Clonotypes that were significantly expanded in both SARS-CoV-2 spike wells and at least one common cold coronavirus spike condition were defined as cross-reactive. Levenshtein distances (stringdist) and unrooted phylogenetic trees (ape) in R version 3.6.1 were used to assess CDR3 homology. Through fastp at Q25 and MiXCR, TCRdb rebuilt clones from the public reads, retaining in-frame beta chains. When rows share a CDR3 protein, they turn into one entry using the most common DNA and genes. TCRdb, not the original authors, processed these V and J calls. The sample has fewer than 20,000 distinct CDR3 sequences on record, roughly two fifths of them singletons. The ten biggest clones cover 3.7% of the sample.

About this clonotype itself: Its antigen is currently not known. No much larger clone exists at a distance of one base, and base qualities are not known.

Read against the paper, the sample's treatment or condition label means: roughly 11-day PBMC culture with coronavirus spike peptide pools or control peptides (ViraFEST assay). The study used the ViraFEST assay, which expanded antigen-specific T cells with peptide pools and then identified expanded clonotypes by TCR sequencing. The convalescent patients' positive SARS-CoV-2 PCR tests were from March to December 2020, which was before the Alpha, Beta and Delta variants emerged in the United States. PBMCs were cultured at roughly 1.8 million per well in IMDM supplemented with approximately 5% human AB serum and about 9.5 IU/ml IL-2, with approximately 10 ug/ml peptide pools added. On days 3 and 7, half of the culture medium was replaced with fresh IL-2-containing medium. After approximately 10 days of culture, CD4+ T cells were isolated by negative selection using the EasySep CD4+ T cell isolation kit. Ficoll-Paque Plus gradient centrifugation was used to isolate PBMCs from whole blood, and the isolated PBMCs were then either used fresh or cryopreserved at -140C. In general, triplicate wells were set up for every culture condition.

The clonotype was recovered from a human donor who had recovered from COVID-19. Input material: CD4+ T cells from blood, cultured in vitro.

The CDR3 protein sequence reads: CASSIDGSMNTEAFF. The bases are TGTGCCAGTAGTATAGATGGGAGCATGAACACTGAAGCTTTCTTT. The sequence links TRBV19 to TRBJ1-1, with the D gene not clear enough to name. Trimming costs V 0 bases and J 0 bases, and their ends lie 8 bases apart. CDR1 LNHDA and CDR2 SQIVND were looked up in the germline V gene (reference sequence). The CDR3 runs 15 residues from the cysteine to the phenylalanine. Only the CDR3 region is kept as DNA, spanning 45 bases read in frame from base 1.